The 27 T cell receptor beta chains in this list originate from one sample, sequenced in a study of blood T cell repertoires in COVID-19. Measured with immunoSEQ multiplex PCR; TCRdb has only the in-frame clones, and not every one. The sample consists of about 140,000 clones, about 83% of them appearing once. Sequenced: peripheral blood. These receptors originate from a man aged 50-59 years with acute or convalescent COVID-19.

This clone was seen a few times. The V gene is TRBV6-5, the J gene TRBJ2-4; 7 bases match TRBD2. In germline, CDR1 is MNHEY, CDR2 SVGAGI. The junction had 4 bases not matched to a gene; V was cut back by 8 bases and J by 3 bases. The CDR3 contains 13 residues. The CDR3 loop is CASREEDKNIQYF. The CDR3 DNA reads TGTGCCAGCCGGGAGGAGGACAAAAACATTCAGTACTTC.

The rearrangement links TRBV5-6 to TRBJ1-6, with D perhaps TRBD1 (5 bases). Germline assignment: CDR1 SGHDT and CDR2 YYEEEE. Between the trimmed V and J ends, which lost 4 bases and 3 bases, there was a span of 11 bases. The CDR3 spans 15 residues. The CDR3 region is CASSPGGDYNSPLHF. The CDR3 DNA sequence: TGTGCCAGCAGCCCCGGGGGTGACTATAATTCACCCCTCCACTTT.

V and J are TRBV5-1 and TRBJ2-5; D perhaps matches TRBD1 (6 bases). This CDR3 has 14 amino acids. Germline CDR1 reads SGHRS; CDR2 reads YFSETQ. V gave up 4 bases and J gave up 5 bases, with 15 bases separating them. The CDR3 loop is CASSGGHPGETQYF. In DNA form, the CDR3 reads TGCGCCAGCAGCGGGGGACACCCGGGGGAGACCCAGTACTTC.

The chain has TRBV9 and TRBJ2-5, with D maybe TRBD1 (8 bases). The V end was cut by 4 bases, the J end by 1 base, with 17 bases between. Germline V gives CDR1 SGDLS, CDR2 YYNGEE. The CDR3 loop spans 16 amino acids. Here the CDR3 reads CASSIDRGGGQETQYF. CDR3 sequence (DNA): TGTGCCAGCAGCATCGACAGGGGAGGGGGCCAAGAGACCCAGTACTTC.

CDR3 in amino acids: CASSRTSQGIHYGYTF. CDR3 DNA sequence: TGTGCCAGTAGTCGAACGTCACAGGGCATTCACTATGGCTACACCTTC. This rearrangement joins TRBV19 to TRBJ1-2, with D perhaps TRBD1 (6 bases). The CDR3 totals 16 residues. V shed 5 bases and J shed 3 bases, with 19 bases lying between them. Looked up from germline, CDR1 is LNHDA and CDR2 is SQIVND (reference sequence).

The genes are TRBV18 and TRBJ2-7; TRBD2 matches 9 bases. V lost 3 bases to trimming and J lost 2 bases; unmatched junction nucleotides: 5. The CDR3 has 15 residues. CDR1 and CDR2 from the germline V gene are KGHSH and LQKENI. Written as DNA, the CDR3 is TGTGCCAGCTCACCCGCTAGCGGGGCCCCCTACGAGCAGTACTTC. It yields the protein CASSPASGAPYEQYF. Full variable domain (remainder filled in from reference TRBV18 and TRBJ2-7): NAGVMQNPRHLVRRRGQEARLRCSPMKGHSHVYWYRQLPEEGLKFMVYLQKENIIDESGMPKERFSAEFPKEGPSILRIQQVVRGDSAAYFCASSPASGAPYEQYFGPGTRLTVT.

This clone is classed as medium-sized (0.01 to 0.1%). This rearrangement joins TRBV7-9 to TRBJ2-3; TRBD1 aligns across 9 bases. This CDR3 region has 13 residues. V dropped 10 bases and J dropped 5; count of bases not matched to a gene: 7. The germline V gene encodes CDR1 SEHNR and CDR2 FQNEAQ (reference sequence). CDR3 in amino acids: CATTGGGIDTQYF. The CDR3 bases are TGTGCCACCACAGGGGGCGGAATAGATACGCAGTATTTT. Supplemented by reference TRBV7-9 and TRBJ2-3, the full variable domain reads DTGVSQNPRHKITKRGQNVTFRCDPISEHNRLYWYRQTLGQGPEFLTYFQNEAQLEKSRLLSDRFSAERPKGSFSTLEIQRTEQGDSAMYLCATTGGGIDTQYFGPGTRLTVL.

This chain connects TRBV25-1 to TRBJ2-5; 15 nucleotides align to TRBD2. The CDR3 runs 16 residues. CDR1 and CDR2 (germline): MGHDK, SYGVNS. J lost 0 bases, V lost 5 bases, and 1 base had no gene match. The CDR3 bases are TGTGCCAGCAGTAGGACTAGCGGGGGGGACCAAGAGACCCAGTACTTC. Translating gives CASSRTSGGDQETQYF.

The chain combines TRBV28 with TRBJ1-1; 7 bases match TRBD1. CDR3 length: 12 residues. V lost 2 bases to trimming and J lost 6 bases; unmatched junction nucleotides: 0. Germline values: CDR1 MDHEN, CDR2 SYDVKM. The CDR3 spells CASSLTGAEAFF. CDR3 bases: TGTGCCAGCAGTTTAACAGGGGCTGAAGCTTTCTTT.

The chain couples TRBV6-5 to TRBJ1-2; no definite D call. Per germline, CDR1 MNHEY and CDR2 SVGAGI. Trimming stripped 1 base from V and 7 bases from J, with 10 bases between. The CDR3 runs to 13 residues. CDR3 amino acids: CASSYYGQSGYTF. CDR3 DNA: TGTGCCAGCAGTTACTATGGGCAGAGTGGCTACACCTTC.

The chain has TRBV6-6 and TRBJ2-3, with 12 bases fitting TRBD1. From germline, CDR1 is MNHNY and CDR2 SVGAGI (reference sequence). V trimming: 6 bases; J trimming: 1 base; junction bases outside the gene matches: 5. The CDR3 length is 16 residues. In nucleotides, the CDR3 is TGTGCCAGCAGCCTGGGACAGGGGGCGCGCACAGATACGCAGTATTTT. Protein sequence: CASSLGQGARTDTQYF.

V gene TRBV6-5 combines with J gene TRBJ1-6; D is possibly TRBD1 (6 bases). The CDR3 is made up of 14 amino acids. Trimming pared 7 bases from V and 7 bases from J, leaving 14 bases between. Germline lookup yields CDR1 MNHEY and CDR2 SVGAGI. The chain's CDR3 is CASIAQGRNSPLHF. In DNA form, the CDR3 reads TGTGCCAGCATAGCCCAGGGGCGAAATTCACCCCTCCACTTT.

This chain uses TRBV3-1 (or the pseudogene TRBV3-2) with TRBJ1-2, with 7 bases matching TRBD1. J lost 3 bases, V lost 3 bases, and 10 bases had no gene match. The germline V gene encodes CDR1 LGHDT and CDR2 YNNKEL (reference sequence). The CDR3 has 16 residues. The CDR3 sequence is CASSQGTGTDYYGYTF. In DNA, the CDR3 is TGTGCCAGCAGCCAGGGGACCGGGACAGACTACTATGGCTACACCTTC.

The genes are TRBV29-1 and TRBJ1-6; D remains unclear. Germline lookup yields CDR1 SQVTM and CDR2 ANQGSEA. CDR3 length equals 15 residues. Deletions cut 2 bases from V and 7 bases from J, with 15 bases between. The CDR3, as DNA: TGCAGCGTTGAATGGGCGAGACACCCGAATTCACCCCTCCACTTT. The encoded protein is CSVEWARHPNSPLHF.

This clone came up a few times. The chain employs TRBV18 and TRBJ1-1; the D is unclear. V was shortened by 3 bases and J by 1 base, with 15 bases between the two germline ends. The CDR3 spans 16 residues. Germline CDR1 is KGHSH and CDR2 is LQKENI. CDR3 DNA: TGTGCCAGCTCACCTCCCGGACGACTAAGGAACACTGAAGCTTTCTTT. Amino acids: CASSPPGRLRNTEAFF.

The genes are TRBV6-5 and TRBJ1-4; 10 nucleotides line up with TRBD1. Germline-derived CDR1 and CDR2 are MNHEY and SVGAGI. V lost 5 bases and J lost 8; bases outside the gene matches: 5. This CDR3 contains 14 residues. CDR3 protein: CASSRQGAGEKLFF. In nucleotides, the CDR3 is TGTGCCAGCAGTCGACAGGGGGCAGGCGAAAAACTGTTTTTT.

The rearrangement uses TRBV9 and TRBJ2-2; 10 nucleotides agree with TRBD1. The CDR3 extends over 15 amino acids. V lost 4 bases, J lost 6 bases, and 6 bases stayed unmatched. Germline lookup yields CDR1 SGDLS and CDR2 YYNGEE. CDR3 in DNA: TGTGCCAGCAGCTGGACAGGGGGTATCCCCGGGGAGCTGTTTTTT. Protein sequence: CASSWTGGIPGELFF.

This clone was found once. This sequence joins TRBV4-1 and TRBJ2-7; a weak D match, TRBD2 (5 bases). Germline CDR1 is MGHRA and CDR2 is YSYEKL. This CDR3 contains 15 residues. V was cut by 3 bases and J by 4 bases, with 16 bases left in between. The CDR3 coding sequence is TGCGCCAGCAGCCAGGTGTATTCGGGAATTTACGAGCAGTACGTC. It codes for CASSQVYSGIYEQYV.

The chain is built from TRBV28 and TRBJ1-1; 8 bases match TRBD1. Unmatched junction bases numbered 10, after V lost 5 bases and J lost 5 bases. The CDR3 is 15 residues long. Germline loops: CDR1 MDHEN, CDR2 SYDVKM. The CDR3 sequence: CASSLHTGGRTEAFF. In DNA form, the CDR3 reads TGTGCCAGCAGTCTACACACAGGGGGTCGGACTGAAGCTTTCTTT.

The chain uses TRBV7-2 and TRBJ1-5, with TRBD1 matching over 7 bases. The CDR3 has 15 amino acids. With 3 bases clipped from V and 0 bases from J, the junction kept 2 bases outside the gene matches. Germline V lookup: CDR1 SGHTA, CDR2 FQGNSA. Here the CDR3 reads CASSLGQFSNQPQHF. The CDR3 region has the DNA TGTGCCAGCAGCTTGGGACAGTTTAGCAATCAGCCCCAGCATTTT.

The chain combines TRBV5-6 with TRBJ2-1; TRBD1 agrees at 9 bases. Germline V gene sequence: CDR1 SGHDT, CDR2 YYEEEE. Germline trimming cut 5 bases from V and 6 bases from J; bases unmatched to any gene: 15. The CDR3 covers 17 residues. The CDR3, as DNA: TGTGCCAGCAGAGAAACAGGGGGCCCAAAGAGCAGCAATGAGCAGTTCTTC. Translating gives CASRETGGPKSSNEQFF.

CDR3 in amino acids: CASSIQGFTNEKLFF. The CDR3 DNA follows: TGTGCCAGTAGTATTCAGGGGTTCACTAATGAAAAACTGTTTTTT. The gene calls are TRBV19 and TRBJ1-4, with D tentatively TRBD1 (6 bases). There are 15 residues in the CDR3. Germline lookup yields CDR1 LNHDA and CDR2 SQIVND (reference sequence). Trimming removed 3 bases from V and 2 bases from J, with 10 bases in between. The full variable domain, with the rest looked up from reference TRBV19 and TRBJ1-4, is DGGITQSPKYLFRKEGQNVTLSCEQNLNHDAMYWYRQDPGQGLRLIYYSQIVNDFQKGDIAEGYSVSREKKESFPLTVTSAQKNPTAFYLCASSIQGFTNEKLFFGSGTQLSVL.

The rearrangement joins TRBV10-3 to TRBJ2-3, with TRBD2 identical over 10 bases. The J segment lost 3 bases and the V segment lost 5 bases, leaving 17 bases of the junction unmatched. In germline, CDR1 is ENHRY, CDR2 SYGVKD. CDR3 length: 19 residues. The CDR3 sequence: CAISLRSSGGPRGTDTQYF. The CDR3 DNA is TGTGCCATCAGTCTTCGCTCTAGCGGGGGCCCCCGGGGAACAGATACGCAGTATTTT.

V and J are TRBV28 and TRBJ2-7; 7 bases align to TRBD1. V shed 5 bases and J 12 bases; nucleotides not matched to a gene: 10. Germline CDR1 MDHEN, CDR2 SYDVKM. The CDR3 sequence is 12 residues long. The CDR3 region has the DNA TGTGCCAGCAGTCTCCGGACAGGCGTGCGGTACTTC. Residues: CASSLRTGVRYF.

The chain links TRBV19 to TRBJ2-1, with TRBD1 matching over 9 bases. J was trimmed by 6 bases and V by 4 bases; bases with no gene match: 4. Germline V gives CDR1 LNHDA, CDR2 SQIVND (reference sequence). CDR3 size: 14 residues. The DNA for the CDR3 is TGTGCCAGTAGTACCGGACAGGGGACCAATGAGCAGTTCTTC. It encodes CASSTGQGTNEQFF.

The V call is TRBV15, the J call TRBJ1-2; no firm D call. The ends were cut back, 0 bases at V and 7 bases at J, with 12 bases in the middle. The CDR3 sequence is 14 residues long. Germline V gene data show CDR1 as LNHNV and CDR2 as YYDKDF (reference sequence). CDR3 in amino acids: CATSRDTNTGGYTF. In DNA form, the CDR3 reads TGTGCCACCAGCAGAGATACCAATACGGGTGGCTACACCTTC. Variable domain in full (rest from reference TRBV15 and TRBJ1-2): DAMVIQNPRYQVTQFGKPVTLSCSQTLNHNVMYWYQQKSSQAPKLLFHYYDKDFNNEADTPDNFQSRRPNTSFCFLDIRSPGLGDTAMYLCATSRDTNTGGYTFGSGTRLTVV.

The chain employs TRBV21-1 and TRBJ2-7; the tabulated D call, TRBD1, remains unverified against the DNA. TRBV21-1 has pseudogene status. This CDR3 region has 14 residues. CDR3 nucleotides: TGTGCCAGCAGCAAAGAGGGACAGCCCTACGAGCAGTACTTC. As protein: CASSKEGQPYEQYF.